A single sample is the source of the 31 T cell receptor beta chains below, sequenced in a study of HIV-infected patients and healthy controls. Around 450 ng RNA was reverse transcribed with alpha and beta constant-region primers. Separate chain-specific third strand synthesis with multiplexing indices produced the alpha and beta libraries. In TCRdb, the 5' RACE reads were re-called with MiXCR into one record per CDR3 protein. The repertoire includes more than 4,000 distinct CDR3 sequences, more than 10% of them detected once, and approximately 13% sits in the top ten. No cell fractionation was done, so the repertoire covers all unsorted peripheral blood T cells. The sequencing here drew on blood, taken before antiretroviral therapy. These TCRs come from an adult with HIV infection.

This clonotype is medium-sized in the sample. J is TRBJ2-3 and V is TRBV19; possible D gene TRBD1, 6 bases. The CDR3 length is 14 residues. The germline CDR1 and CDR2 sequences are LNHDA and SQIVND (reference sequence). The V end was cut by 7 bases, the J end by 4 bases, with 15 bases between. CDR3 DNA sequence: TGTGCCAGTACCCCTAGGGCAGGGGCAGATACGCAGTATTTT. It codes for CASTPRAGADTQYF.

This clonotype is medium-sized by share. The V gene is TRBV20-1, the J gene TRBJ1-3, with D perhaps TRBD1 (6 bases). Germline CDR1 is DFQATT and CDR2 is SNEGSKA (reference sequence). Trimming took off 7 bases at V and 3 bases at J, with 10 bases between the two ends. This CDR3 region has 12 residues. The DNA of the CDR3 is TGCAGTGTACACAGGGATGGAAACACCATATATTTT. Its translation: CSVHRDGNTIYF.

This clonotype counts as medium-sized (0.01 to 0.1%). The CDR3: CASSIQGVPDTQYF. The CDR3 DNA follows: TGTGCCAGCAGCATCCAGGGTGTTCCAGATACGCAGTATTTT. V usage is TRBV7-2 and J usage is TRBJ2-3, with D possibly TRBD1 on 5 matching bases. The germline V gene encodes CDR1 SGHTA and CDR2 FQGNSA. The V end was cut by 5 bases, the J end by 4 bases, with 13 bases between. This CDR3 comprises 14 residues.

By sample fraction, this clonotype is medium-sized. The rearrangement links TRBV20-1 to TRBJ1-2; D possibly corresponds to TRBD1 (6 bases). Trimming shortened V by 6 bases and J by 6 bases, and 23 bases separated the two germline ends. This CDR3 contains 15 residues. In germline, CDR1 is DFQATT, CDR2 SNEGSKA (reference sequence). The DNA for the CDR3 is TGCAGTGCCAACGCACTACAGGGATCGAACCATGGCTACACCTTC. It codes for CSANALQGSNHGYTF.

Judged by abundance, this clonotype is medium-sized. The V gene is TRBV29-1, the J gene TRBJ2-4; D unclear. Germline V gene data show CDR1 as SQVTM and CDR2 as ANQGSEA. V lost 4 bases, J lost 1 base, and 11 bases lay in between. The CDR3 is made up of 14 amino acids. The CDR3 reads CSVVESIAKNIQYF. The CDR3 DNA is TGCAGCGTTGTAGAATCCATCGCCAAAAACATTCAGTACTTC.

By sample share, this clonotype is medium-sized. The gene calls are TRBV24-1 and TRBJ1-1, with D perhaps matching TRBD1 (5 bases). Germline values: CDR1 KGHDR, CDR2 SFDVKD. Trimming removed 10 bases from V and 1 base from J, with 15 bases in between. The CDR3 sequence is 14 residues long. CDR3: CATRQGPRNTEAFF. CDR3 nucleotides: TGTGCCACTCGGCAGGGACCGCGGAACACTGAAGCTTTCTTT.

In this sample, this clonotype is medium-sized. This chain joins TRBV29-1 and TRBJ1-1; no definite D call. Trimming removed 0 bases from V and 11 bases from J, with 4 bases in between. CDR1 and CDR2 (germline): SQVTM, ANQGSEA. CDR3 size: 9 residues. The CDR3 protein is CSVEDPAFF. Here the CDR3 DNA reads TGCAGCGTTGAAGATCCGGCTTTCTTT.

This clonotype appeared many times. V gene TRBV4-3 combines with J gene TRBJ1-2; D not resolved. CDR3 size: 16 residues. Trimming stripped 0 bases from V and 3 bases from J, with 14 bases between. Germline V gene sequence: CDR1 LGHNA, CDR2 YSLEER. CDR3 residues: CASSQEWRDNDYGYTF. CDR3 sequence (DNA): TGCGCCAGCAGCCAAGAATGGAGAGACAATGACTATGGCTACACCTTC.

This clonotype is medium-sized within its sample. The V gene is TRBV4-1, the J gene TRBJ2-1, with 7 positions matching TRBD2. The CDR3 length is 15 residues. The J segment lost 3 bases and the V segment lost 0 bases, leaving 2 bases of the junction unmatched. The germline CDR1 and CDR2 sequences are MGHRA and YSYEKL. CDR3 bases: TGCGCCAGCAGCCAAGAGGCTAGCGGCTACAATGAGCAGTTCTTC. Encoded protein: CASSQEASGYNEQFF.

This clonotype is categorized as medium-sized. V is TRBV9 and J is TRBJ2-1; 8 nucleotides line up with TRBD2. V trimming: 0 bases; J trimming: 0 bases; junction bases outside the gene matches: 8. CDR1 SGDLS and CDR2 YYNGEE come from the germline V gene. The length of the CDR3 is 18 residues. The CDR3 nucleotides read TGTGCCAGCAGCGTAGCTACGGCTAGCGGGTACTCCTACAATGAGCAGTTCTTC. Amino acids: CASSVATASGYSYNEQFF.

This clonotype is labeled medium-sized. Written as DNA, the CDR3 is TGTGCCAGCAGTTTACTTCCAGGATCAGCAGAGGCGCAGTATTTT. Translating it yields CASSLLPGSAEAQYF. The chain uses TRBV12-3 or TRBV12-4 and TRBJ2-3; D gene unclear. CDR3 length equals 15 residues. The V end lost 2 bases, the J end lost 10 bases, and 19 bases lay between the germline ends.

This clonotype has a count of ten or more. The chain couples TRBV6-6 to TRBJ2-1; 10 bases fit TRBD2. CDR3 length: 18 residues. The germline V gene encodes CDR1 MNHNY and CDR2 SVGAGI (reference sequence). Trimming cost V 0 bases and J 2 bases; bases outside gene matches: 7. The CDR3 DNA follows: TGTGCCAGCAGTTACTCGGGGCTAGCGGGAGACACCTACAATGAGCAGTTCTTC. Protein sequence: CASSYSGLAGDTYNEQFF.

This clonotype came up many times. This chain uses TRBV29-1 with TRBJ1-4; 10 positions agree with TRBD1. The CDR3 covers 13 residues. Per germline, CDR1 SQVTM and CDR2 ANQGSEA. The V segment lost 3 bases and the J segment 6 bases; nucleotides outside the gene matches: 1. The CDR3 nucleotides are TGCAGCGTTGAGACAGGGGGCGATGAAAAACTGTTTTTT. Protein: CSVETGGDEKLFF.

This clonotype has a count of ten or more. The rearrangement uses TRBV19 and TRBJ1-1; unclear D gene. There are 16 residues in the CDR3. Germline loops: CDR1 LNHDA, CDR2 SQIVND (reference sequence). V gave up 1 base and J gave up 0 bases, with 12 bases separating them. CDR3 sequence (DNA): TGTGCCAGTAGTATAGGCGTGCAGGCTCTGAACACTGAAGCTTTCTTT. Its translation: CASSIGVQALNTEAFF.

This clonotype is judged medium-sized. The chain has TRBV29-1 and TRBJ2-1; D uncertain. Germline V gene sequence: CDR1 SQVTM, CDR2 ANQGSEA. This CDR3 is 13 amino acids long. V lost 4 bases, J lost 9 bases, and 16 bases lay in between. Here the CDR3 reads CSVAASGLGEQFF. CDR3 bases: TGCAGCGTTGCAGCGAGTGGCCTCGGTGAGCAGTTCTTC.

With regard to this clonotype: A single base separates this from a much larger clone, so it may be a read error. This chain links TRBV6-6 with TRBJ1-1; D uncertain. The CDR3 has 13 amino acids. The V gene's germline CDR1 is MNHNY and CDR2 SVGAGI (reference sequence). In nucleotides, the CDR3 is TGTGACAGCAGTTACTCAGGGAACACTGAAGCTTTCTTT. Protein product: CDSSYSGNTEAFF.

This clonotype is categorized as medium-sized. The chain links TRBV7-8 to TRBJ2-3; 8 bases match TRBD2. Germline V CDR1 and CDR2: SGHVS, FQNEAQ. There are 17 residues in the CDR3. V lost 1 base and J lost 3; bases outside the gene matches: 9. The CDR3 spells CASSLEAGVFTTDTQYF. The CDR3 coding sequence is TGTGCCAGCAGCTTAGAAGCGGGAGTGTTCACGACAGATACGCAGTATTTT.

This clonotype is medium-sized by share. CDR3 sequence (DNA): TGTGCCAGCAGCCAAGTACAAGAAGGCTACACCTTC. Protein sequence: CASSQVQEGYTF. J is TRBJ1-2 and V is TRBV3-1; no clear D. Germline V gene sequence: CDR1 LGHDT, CDR2 YNNKEL (reference sequence). This CDR3 is built from 12 residues. Trimming shortened V by 1 base and J by 8 bases, and 8 bases separated the two germline ends.

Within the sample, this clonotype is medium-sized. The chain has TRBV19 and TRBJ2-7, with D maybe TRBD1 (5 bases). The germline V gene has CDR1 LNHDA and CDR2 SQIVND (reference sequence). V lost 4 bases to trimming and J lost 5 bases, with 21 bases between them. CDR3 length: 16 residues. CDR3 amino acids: CASSTPLAGKTHEQYF. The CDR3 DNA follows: TGTGCCAGTAGTACGCCCTTGGCAGGGAAAACCCACGAGCAGTACTTC.

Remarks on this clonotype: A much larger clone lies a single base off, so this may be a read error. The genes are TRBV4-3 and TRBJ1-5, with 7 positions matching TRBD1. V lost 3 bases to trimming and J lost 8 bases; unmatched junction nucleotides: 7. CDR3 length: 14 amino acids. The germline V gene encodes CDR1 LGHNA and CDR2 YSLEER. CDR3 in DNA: TGCGCCAGCAGCCACGAACAGGGGAGTAAGCCCCAGCATTTT. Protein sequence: CASSHEQGSKPQHF.

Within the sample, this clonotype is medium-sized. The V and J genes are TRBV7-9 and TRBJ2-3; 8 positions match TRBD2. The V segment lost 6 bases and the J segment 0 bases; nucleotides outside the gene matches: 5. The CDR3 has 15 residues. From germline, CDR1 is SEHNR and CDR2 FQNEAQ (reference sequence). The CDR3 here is CASRRSSGSTDTQYF. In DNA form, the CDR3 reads TGTGCCAGCAGACGTTCTAGCGGGAGCACAGATACGCAGTATTTT.

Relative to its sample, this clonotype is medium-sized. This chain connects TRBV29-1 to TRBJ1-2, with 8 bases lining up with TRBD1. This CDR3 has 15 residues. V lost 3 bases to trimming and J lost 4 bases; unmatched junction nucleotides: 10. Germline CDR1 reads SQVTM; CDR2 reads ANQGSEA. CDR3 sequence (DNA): TGCAGCGTTGAGTTCATCCAGGGGGCTGCCTATGGCTACACCTTC. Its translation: CSVEFIQGAAYGYTF.

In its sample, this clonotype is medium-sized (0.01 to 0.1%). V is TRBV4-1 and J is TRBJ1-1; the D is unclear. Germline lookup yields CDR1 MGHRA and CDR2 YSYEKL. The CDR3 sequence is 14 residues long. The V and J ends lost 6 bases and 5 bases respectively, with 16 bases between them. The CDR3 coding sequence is TGCGCCAGCAGTTACCCGGGAGAGGGTACTGAAGCTTTCTTT. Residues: CASSYPGEGTEAFF.

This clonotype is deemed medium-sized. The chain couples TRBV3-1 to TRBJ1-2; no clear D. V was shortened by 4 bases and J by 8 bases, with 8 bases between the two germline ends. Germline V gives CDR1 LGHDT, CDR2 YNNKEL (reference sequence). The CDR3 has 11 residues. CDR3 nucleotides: TGTGCCAGCAGCCGCGGACGAGGCTACACCTTC. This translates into CASSRGRGYTF.

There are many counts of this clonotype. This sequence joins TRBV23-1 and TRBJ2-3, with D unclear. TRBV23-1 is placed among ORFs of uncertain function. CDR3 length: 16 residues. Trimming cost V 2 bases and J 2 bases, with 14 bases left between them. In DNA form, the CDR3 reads TGCGCCAGCAGTCAACCCGGGCCGGTTTTCACAGATACGCAGTATTTT. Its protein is CASSQPGPVFTDTQYF.

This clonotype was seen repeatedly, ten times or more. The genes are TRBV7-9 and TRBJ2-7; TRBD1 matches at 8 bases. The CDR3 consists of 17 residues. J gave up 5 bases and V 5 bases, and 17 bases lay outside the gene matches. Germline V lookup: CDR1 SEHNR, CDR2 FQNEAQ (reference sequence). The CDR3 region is CASSAWSSLDRGHEQYF. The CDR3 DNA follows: TGTGCCAGCAGCGCTTGGTCTTCGCTAGACAGGGGCCACGAGCAGTACTTC.

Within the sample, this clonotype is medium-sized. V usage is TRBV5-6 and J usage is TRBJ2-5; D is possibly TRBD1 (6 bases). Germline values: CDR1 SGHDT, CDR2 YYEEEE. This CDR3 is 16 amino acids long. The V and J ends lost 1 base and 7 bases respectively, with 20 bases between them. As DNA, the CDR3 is TGTGCCAGCAGCTTGAGTGCCAGGGGAGAGTTAGCGACCCAGTACTTC. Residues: CASSLSARGELATQYF.

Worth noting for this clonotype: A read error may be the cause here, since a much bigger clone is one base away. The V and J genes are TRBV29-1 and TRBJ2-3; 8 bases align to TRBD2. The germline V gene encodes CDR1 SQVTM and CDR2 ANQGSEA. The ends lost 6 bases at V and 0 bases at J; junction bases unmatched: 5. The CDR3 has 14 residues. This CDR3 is CSVLAETSTDTQYF. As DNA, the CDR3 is TGCAGCGTACTAGCGGAGACCAGCACAGATACGCAGTATTTT.

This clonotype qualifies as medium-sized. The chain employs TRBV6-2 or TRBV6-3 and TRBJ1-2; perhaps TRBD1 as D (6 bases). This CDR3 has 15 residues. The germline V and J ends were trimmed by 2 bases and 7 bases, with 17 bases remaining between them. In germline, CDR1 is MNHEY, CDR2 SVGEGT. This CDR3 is CASSYLPTGRSGYTF. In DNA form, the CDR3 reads TGTGCCAGCAGTTACCTCCCGACAGGTCGCAGTGGCTACACCTTC.

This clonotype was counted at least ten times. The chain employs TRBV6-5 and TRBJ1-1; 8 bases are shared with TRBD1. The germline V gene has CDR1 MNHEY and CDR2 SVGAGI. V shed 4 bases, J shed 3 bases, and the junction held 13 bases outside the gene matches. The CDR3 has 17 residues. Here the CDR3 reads CASSSLLTGDGYTEAFF. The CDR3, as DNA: TGTGCCAGCAGTTCCTTACTGACAGGGGATGGGTACACTGAAGCTTTCTTT.

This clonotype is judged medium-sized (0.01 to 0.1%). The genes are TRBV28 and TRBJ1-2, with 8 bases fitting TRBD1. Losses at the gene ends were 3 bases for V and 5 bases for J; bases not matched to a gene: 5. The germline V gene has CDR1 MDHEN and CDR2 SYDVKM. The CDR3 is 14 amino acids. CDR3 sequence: CASSFTQGGYGYTF. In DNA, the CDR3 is TGTGCCAGCAGTTTCACACAGGGGGGGTATGGCTACACCTTC.